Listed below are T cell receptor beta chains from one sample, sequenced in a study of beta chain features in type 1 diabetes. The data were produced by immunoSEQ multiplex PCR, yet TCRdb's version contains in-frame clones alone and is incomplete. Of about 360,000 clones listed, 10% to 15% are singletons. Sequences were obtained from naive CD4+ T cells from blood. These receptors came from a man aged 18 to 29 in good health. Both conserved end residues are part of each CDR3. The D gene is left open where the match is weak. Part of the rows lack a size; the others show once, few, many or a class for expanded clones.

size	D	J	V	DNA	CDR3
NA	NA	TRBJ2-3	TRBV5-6	TGTGCCAGCAGCTTGGTTGGCCACACAGATACGCAGTATTTT	CASSLVGHTDTQYF
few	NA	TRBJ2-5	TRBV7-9	TGTGCCAGCAGCTTATTCGGGGGTCTGGGGGAGACCCAGTACTTC	CASSLFGGLGETQYF
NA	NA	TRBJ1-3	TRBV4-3	TGCGCCAGCAGCGCCGGGAGCTCTGGAAACACCATATATTTT	CASSAGSSGNTIYF
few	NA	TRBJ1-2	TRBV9	TGTGCCAGCAGCGTATCGGAGGACTATGGCTACACCTTC	CASSVSEDYGYTF
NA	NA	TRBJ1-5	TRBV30	TGTGCCTGGAGTGTAGGAGGGAATAGCAATCAGCCCCAGCATTTT	CAWSVGGNSNQPQHF
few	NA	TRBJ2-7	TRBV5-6	TGTGCCAGCAGCTTCCTCTACGAGCAGTACTTC	CASSFLYEQYF
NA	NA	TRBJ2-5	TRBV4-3	TGCGCCAGCAGCCAAGGTGGGGGGAGGGAGACCCAGTACTTC	CASSQGGGRETQYF
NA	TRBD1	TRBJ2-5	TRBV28	TGTGCCAGCAGTCCGTCCCGGGACAGGGGAGACTTC	CASSPSRDRGDF
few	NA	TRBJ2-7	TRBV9	TGTGCCAGCAGCGTAGCGGGAGATAGCTTATACGAGCAGTACTTC	CASSVAGDSLYEQYF
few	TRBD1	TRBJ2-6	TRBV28	TGTGCCAGCAGAACGCCTACGGGACAGGGACTCTCTGGGGCCAACGTCCTGACTTTC	CASRTPTGQGLSGANVLTF
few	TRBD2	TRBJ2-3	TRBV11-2	TGTGCCAGCAGCTTCGGACTAGCGGGCACAGATACGCAGTATTTT	CASSFGLAGTDTQYF
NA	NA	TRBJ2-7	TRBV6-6	TGTGCCAGCAGAACCACAGGGATCGTCTACGAGCAGTACTTC	CASRTTGIVYEQYF
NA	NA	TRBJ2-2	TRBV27	TGTGCCAGCAGGACCATACAGGGATCCCACACCGGGGAGCTGTTTTTT	CASRTIQGSHTGELFF
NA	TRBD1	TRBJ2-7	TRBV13	TGTGCCAGCAGCTTATCGGGACAGATTACCGACTACGAGCAGTACTTC	CASSLSGQITDYEQYF
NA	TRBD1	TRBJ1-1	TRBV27	TGTGCCAGCAGTCCCCGGACAGGGTCTGCCGACAGAAATGAAGCTTTCTTT	CASSPRTGSADRNEAFF
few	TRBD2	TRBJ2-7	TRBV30	TGTGCCTGGAGTTCTAGCGGGAGGATCAACGAGCAGTACTTC	CAWSSSGRINEQYF
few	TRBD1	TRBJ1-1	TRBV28	TGTGCCAGCAGACCCGGACAGGCCCTGAACACTGAAGCTTTCTTT	CASRPGQALNTEAFF
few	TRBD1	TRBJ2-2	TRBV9	TGTGCCAGCAGCGTGCGGACAGGGCAAACCGGGGAGCTGTTTTTT	CASSVRTGQTGELFF
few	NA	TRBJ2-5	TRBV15	TGTGCCACCAGCAGAGATGGAGGACTTCAAGAGACCCAGTACTTC	CATSRDGGLQETQYF
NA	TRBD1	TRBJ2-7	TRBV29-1	TGCAGCGTGGAAATGACAGGGCTCAACGAGCAGTACTTC	CSVEMTGLNEQYF
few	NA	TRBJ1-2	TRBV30	TGTGCCTGGAGTGTTAAATCCTATGGCTACACCTTC	CAWSVKSYGYTF
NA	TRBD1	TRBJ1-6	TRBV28	TGTGCCAGCAGCCCATCCGACAGGGCACGGTATTCACCCCTCCACTTT	CASSPSDRARYSPLHF
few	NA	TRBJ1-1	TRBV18	TGTGCCAGCTCACCGGGCGCCGGGAGGACTGAAGCTTTCTTT	CASSPGAGRTEAFF
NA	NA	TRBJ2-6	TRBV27	TGTGCCAGCAGTTTCGGGGGATCTGGGGCCAACGTCCTGACTTTC	CASSFGGSGANVLTF
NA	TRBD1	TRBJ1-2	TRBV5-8	TGTGCCAGCAGCTTGGTACAGGGGGCTATTAGGGACACCTTC	CASSLVQGAIRDTF
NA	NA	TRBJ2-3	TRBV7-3	TGTGCCAGCAGCTTATGGCGGGGAGGCACAGATACGCAGTATTTT	CASSLWRGGTDTQYF
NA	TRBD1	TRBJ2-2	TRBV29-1	TGCAGCGTTGAAGTCGGGACAGGGGTGCGATACACCGGGGAGCTGTTTTTT	CSVEVGTGVRYTGELFF
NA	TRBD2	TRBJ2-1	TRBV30	TGTGCCTGGGGGGGACTAGCGGGAGGGAACTCCTACAATGAGCAGTTCTTC	CAWGGLAGGNSYNEQFF
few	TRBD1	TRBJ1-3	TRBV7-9	TGTGCCAGCACGACAGGGGACACCATATATTTT	CASTTGDTIYF
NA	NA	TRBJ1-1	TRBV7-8	TGTGCCAGCAGCTTAGAGGCAGGTACAATTAACACTGAAGCTTTCTTT	CASSLEAGTINTEAFF
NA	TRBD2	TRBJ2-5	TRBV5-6	TGTGCCAGCAGCTTAACGACTAGCGGGGGGGCTGGGGAGACCCAGTACTTC	CASSLTTSGGAGETQYF
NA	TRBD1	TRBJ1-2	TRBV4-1	TGCGCCAGCAGCCACCCGGGACAGGGATTCAGGGGCTACACCTTC	CASSHPGQGFRGYTF
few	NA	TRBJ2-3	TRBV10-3	TGTGCCATCAGTGTCGTCGGTGCTGGCACAGATACGCAGTATTTT	CAISVVGAGTDTQYF
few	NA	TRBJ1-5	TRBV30	TGTGCCTGGAGTGTAGGCAGGGGCGAGCAGCCCCAGCATTTT	CAWSVGRGEQPQHF
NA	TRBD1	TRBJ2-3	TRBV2	TGTGCCAGCAGGAGGACAGGGAGATTCACAGATACGCAGTATTTT	CASRRTGRFTDTQYF
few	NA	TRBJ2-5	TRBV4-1	TGCGCCAGCAGCCTATACAGGGAAGAGACCCAGTACTTC	CASSLYREETQYF
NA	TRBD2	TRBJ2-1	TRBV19	TGTGCCAGTAGTATTGAGGGACTAGCCTACAATGAGCAGTTCTTC	CASSIEGLAYNEQFF
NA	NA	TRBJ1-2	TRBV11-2	TGTGCCAGCAGCTCCGTTTCTAACTATGGCTACACCTTC	CASSSVSNYGYTF
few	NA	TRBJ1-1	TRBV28	TGTGCCAGCAGTTTACTGGGCAGTAACACTGAAGCTTTCTTT	CASSLLGSNTEAFF
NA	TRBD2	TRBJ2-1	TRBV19	TGTGCCAGTACTCCGACTAGCGGGGGGGGAAGCTCCTACAATGAGCAGTTCTTC	CASTPTSGGGSSYNEQFF
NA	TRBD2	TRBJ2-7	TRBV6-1	TGTGCCAGCAGTGCCCGGGGTAGCGGGAGCTCCTACGAGCAGTACTTC	CASSARGSGSSYEQYF
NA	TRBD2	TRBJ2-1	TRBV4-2	TGTGCCAGCAGCCACGGGACTAGCGGGGCATACAATGAGCAGTTCTTC	CASSHGTSGAYNEQFF
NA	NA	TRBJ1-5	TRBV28	TGTGCCAGCAGTGCACCGCCCGAGGAACAGCCCCAGCATTTT	CASSAPPEEQPQHF
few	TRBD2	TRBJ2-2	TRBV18	TGTGCCAGCTCACCACGGACCGGGACTAGCGGGAGGTCCAACACCGGGGAGCTGTTTTTT	CASSPRTGTSGRSNTGELFF
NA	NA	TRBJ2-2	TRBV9	TGTGCCAGCAGCGTAGGGCAGACCGGGGAGCTGTTTTTT	CASSVGQTGELFF
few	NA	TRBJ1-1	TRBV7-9	TGTGCCAGCAGCTTCTACAGGACCATGAACACTGAAGCTTTCTTT	CASSFYRTMNTEAFF
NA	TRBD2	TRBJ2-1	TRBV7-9	TGTGCCAGCAGCCCGTCCGGACTAGCGGGACCCGCCTACAATGAGCAGTTCTTC	CASSPSGLAGPAYNEQFF
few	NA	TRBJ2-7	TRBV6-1	TGTGCCAGCAGTGAACTACGTGGGGCCTCTTACGAGCAGTACTTC	CASSELRGASYEQYF
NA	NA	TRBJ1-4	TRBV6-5	TGTGCCAGCAGTTACTCGAGGGCAAATGAAAAACTGTTTTTT	CASSYSRANEKLFF
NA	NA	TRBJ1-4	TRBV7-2	TGTGCCAGCAGCCCCCGGGCTAATGAAAAACTGTTTTTT	CASSPRANEKLFF
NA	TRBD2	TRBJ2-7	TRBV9	TGTGCCAGCAGCGTTTCGGCGGGAGGCTACGAGCAGTACTTC	CASSVSAGGYEQYF
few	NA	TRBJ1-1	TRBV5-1	TGCGCCAGCAGCTTGAGCGGGGGTGAAGCTTTCTTT	CASSLSGGEAFF
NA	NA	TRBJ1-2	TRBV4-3	TGCGCCAGCAGCCCGGGATCGGAAAGGGGCTACACCTTC	CASSPGSERGYTF
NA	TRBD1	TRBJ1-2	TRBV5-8	TGTGCCAGCAGCTGGGGGACAGGGGGCGGCTATGGCTACACCTTC	CASSWGTGGGYGYTF
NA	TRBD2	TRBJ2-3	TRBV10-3	TGTGCCATCAGCCCAACGAGGGAGGGGCAGGGTACGCAGTATTTT	CAISPTREGQGTQYF
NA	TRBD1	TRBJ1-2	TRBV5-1	TGCGCCAGCAGCTTTGAGACAGGGGAGCTAGGGGGCTACACCTTC	CASSFETGELGGYTF
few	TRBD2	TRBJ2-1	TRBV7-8	TGTGCCAGCACCTTGGACTGGGAGGGTGAGCAGTTCTTC	CASTLDWEGEQFF
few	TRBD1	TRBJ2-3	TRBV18	TGTGCCAGCTCACCAGAATCTGGGACAGGAAAGAGGGATACGCAGTATTTT	CASSPESGTGKRDTQYF
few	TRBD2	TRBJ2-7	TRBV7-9	TGTGCCAGCAGCCACGGTGCAAGGGGAGGGATATACGAGCAGTACTTC	CASSHGARGGIYEQYF
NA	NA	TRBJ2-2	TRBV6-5	TGTGCCAGCAGTTACTTCCTCGACACCGGGGAGCTGTTTTTT	CASSYFLDTGELFF